In its sample, the clone carrying this T cell receptor (beta chain) was seen a few times. What it binds is not known. These data come from a study of beta chain features in type 1 diabetes. Expressed TCRB transcripts were sequenced because the entire RNA isolate underwent reverse transcription. Profiled with immunoSEQ multiplex PCR; TCRdb holds only in-frame clones, not every one. The sample lists about 130,000 clones, around 10% occurring once. Study-level points and caveats: Type 1 diabetes patients had TCRB CDR3s that were shorter (moderately but significantly so) in all four CD4+ subsets.

Populations isolated by sorting all had purity greater than 95%. CDR1 and CDR2 (germline): ENHRY, SYGVKD. The CDR3 spans 11 residues. The germline V and J ends were trimmed by 10 bases and 5 bases, with 11 bases remaining between them. This sequence joins TRBV10-3 and TRBJ2-5; D call uncertain. The sample taken for sequencing was central memory CD4+ T cells from blood. The clonotype originates from a young man with type 1 diabetes. The CDR3 spells CATEERETQYF. The CDR3 bases are TGTGCCACCGAGGAGCGCGAGACCCAGTACTTC.